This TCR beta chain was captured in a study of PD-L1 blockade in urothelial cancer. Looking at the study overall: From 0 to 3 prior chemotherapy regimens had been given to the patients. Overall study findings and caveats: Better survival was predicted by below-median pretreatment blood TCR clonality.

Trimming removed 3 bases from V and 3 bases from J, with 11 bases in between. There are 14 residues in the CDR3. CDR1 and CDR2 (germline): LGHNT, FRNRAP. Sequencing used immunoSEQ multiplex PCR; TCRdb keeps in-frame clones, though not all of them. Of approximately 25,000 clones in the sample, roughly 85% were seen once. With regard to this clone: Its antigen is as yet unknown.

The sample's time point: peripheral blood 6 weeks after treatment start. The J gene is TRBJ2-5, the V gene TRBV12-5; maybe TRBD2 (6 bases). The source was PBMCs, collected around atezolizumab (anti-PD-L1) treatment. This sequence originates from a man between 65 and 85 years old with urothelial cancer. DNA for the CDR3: TGTGCTAGTGGTTTTTTCCCGGGAGAAGAGACCCAGTACTTC. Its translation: CASGFFPGEETQYF.